This is a list of T cell receptor beta chains from one sample in a study of a mutant IDH1 vaccine in newly diagnosed glioma. TCRdb's copy holds only in-frame clones and misses some; the assay was immunoSEQ multiplex PCR. Counted here are about 52,000 clones, over 75% occurring once; the ten biggest clones make up 2.4%. These receptors lack a known antigen. This material consisted of PBMCs, taken from a glioma patient whose treatment included an IDH1 peptide vaccine. Receptor source: a man aged 45-65 years with glioma. Each CDR3 is given with its conserved first and last residue. The D gene is left open where the match is weak. Some rows have no size entry. The others give once, few or many, or a class for an expanded clone.

TRBJ2-7,NA,NA,TRBV28,CASSLTRDSWYEQYF,TGTGCCAGCAGCCTCACGCGGGACTCCTGGTACGAGCAGTACTTC
TRBJ2-2,TRBD2,NA,TRBV18,CASSRSGRRANTGELFF,TGTGCCAGCTCTCGAAGCGGGAGGCGCGCGAACACCGGGGAGCTGTTTTTT
TRBJ1-1,NA,NA,TRBV5-4,CASRGWQNTEAFF,TGTGCCAGCAGAGGGTGGCAGAACACTGAAGCTTTCTTT
TRBJ1-4,NA,NA,TRBV15,CATSRGQLNEKLFF,TGTGCCACCAGCAGAGGCCAGTTAAATGAAAAACTGTTTTTT
TRBJ2-5,TRBD2,once,TRBV2,CASGGVGETQYF,TGTGCCAGCGGGGGGGTCGGGGAGACCCAGTACTTC
TRBJ1-2,TRBD1,NA,TRBV27,CASSLGTGVGGYTF,TGTGCCAGCAGTCTAGGGACAGGGGTGGGGGGCTACACCTTC
TRBJ1-1,NA,NA,TRBV19,CASSSSETGTPEAFF,TGTGCCAGTAGTTCCTCGGAAACCGGGACACCAGAAGCTTTCTTT
TRBJ2-3,NA,NA,TRBV9,CASSPQARTQYF,TGTGCCAGCAGCCCCCAAGCGCGTACGCAGTATTTT
TRBJ1-5,NA,once,TRBV30,CAWARSREKQPQHF,TGTGCCTGGGCCCGAAGCAGGGAAAAACAGCCCCAGCATTTT
TRBJ2-7,TRBD2,NA,TRBV7-2,CASSLGLGSGRIGEQYF,TGTGCCAGCAGCTTAGGATTGGGTAGCGGGAGGATCGGCGAGCAGTACTTC
TRBJ1-1,NA,few,TRBV4-1,CASSQESGGPRDQNTEAFF,TGCGCCAGCAGCCAAGAATCCGGGGGGCCGAGGGATCAGAACACTGAAGCTTTCTTT
TRBJ1-1,NA,NA,TRBV6-5,CASSYSRGTEAFF,TGTGCCAGCAGTTATTCTCGAGGGACTGAAGCTTTCTTT
TRBJ1-2,TRBD1,NA,TRBV28,CASRTGDRANYGYTF,TGTGCCAGCAGGACCGGGGACAGGGCCAACTATGGCTACACCTTC
TRBJ2-7,NA,NA,TRBV6-5,CASRRGSGSYEQYF,TGTGCCAGCCGTCGGGGGAGTGGGTCCTACGAGCAGTACTTC
TRBJ1-2,NA,NA,TRBV28,CASSFKDGHIF,TGTGCCAGCAGTTTTAAGGACGGTCACATCTTC
TRBJ2-5,NA,NA,TRBV6-1,CASSLPGRTGTQYF,TGTGCCAGCAGTTTGCCAGGGCGGACGGGGACCCAGTACTTC
TRBJ2-3,TRBD2,NA,TRBV6-1,CASSKAGTSGRTPFQHTQYF,TGTGCCAGCAGTAAAGCCGGGACTAGCGGGAGGACGCCGTTTCAGCATACGCAGTATTTT
TRBJ1-6,NA,NA,TRBV19,CASSMSSGVQSPLHF,TGTGCCAGTAGTATGTCGTCGGGGGTTCAGTCACCCCTCCACTTT
TRBJ2-5,TRBD1,NA,TRBV6-5,CASSYGQGAKTQYF,TGTGCCAGCAGTTACGGACAGGGGGCGAAGACCCAGTACTTC
TRBJ1-1,NA,once,TRBV5-6,CASRRASGNTEAFF,TGTGCCAGCAGGAGGGCCTCGGGGAACACTGAAGCTTTCTTT
TRBJ1-4,NA,NA,TRBV19,CASNDRSNEKLFF,TGTGCCAGTAATGACCGCTCCAATGAAAAACTGTTTTTT
TRBJ1-2,TRBD1,few,TRBV7-9,CASTLTGNYGYTF,TGTGCCAGCACCCTGACAGGGAACTATGGCTACACCTTC
TRBJ1-2,NA,NA,TRBV10-3,CATHPANQNYGYTF,TGTGCCACTCATCCGGCAAACCAGAACTATGGCTACACCTTC
TRBJ2-4,TRBD1,NA,TRBV5-6,CASSLWDSRIQYF,TGTGCCAGCAGCTTGTGGGACAGTCGCATTCAGTACTTC
TRBJ1-5,NA,NA,TRBV19,CASTDTTGGRKQPQHF,TGTGCCAGTACCGACACCACGGGGGGGCGCAAACAGCCCCAGCATTTT
TRBJ1-1,NA,NA,TRBV28,CASSLKFGASFF,TGTGCCAGCAGTTTAAAATTCGGGGCCTCTTTCTTT
TRBJ2-3,NA,NA,TRBV30,CAWSVVGGQDTQYF,TGTGCCTGGAGTGTAGTTGGGGGTCAAGATACGCAGTATTTT
TRBJ2-7,NA,NA,TRBV10-2,CASSWGWEQYF,TGCGCCAGCAGTTGGGGATGGGAGCAGTACTTC
TRBJ2-2,NA,NA,TRBV5-1,CASSFGDWATGELFF,TGCGCCAGCAGCTTTGGAGACTGGGCCACCGGGGAGCTGTTTTTT
TRBJ1-5,NA,few,TRBV19,CASSYNSNQPQHF,TGTGCCAGTAGCTATAATAGCAATCAGCCCCAGCATTTT
TRBJ2-7,TRBD2,NA,TRBV4-1,CASSQVAGASYEQYF,TGCGCCAGCAGCCAAGTAGCGGGTGCTTCCTACGAGCAGTACTTC
TRBJ2-7,NA,NA,TRBV7-2,CASSPPKNADEQYF,TGTGCCAGCAGCCCCCCTAAAAACGCCGACGAGCAGTACTTC
TRBJ1-2,TRBD1,NA,TRBV13,CASSHRTGPYGYTF,TGTGCCAGCAGCCACCGGACAGGGCCCTATGGCTACACCTTC
TRBJ1-5,TRBD1,NA,TRBV6-5,CASSPGTGTQPQHF,TGTGCCAGCAGTCCCGGGACAGGGACTCAGCCCCAGCATTTT
TRBJ1-4,NA,once,TRBV5-1,CASSFGQRNEKLFF,TGCGCCAGCAGCTTCGGACAGCGTAATGAAAAACTGTTTTTT
TRBJ2-2,TRBD2,once,TRBV7-9,CASSLGRGSANTGELFF,TGTGCCAGCAGCTTAGGGCGCGGGAGCGCGAACACCGGGGAGCTGTTTTTT
TRBJ2-2,NA,NA,TRBV19,CASSIPGTVNTGELFF,TGTGCCAGTAGTATCCCCGGGACGGTGAACACCGGGGAGCTGTTTTTT
TRBJ2-7,TRBD1,NA,TRBV19,CASSIGQGSEQYF,TGTGCCAGTAGTATAGGACAGGGTTCCGAGCAGTACTTC
TRBJ1-2,NA,NA,TRBV9,CASSVTTGLDGYTF,TGTGCCAGCAGCGTAACAACAGGGCTCGATGGCTACACCTTC
TRBJ1-1,TRBD1,NA,TRBV6-5,CASSSRQGAEAFF,TGTGCCAGCAGTTCCCGACAGGGGGCGGAAGCTTTCTTT
TRBJ2-3,NA,NA,TRBV6-6,CASSYSRLSTDTQYF,TGTGCCAGCAGTTACTCACGTCTAAGCACAGATACGCAGTATTTT
TRBJ2-7,TRBD1,NA,TRBV4-3,CASSQEGTGGSYEQYF,TGCGCCAGCAGCCAAGAAGGGACAGGGGGCTCCTACGAGCAGTACTTC
TRBJ1-2,NA,NA,TRBV9,CASSVESKPNYGYTF,TGTGCCAGCAGCGTAGAATCAAAACCTAACTATGGCTACACCTTC
TRBJ1-3,NA,NA,TRBV14,CASSQARSAGNTIYF,TGTGCCAGCAGCCAAGCCCGGTCTGCTGGAAACACCATATATTTT
TRBJ2-3,NA,NA,TRBV25-1,CASSGTFWADTQYF,TGTGCCAGCAGTGGTACATTTTGGGCAGATACGCAGTATTTT
TRBJ1-1,NA,NA,TRBV5-1,CASSLTAGGNTEAFF,TGCGCCAGCAGCTTGACGGCGGGAGGGAACACTGAAGCTTTCTTT
TRBJ1-6,NA,NA,TRBV7-2,CASSFIGRANSPLHF,TGTGCCAGCAGCTTTATAGGGCGGGCTAATTCACCCCTCCACTTT
TRBJ1-1,TRBD1,NA,TRBV6-5,CASSLGQTLANTEAFF,TGTGCCAGCAGTTTGGGACAGACTCTAGCCAACACTGAAGCTTTCTTT
TRBJ2-5,NA,NA,TRBV7-9,CASSLGTGHLELHQETQYF,TGTGCCAGCAGCTTAGGAACAGGGCACCTTGAACTCCACCAAGAGACCCAGTACTTC
TRBJ1-3,NA,NA,TRBV9,CASSVGGPGSVGNTIYF,TGTGCCAGCAGCGTAGGGGGCCCGGGATCGGTCGGAAACACCATATATTTT
TRBJ2-1,NA,NA,TRBV29-1,CSAEGTGDSYNEQFF,TGCAGCGCCGAGGGCACAGGAGACTCCTACAATGAGCAGTTCTTC
TRBJ2-7,NA,NA,TRBV7-9,CASSPSAEQYF,TGTGCCAGCAGCCCATCTGCCGAGCAGTACTTC
TRBJ2-2,NA,NA,TRBV18,CASSPEWDINTGELFF,TGTGCCAGCTCACCAGAGTGGGACATAAACACCGGGGAGCTGTTTTTT